This T cell receptor beta chain came from a study of vaccination effects on CD4 cells after COVID-19. Study findings and constraints: Only 1 of 255 vaccine-induced clones from healthy vaccinees cross-reacted with common cold coronaviruses.

Sequencing followed a ViraFEST assay step that expanded antigen-specific CD4+ T cells with viral peptide pools. Culturing for about 10 days preceded CD4+ T cell isolation. Each vaccine recipient was nucleocapsid antibody negative and had no prior SARS-CoV-2 infection. Germline CDR1 is MRHNA and CDR2 is SNTAGT. Trimming cost V 7 bases and J 0 bases, with 21 bases left between them. This CDR3 region has 17 residues. As for this clone: Its matching antigen is unknown.

Produced via immunoSEQ multiplex PCR; TCRdb's table is partial and in-frame only. The table has fewer than 65,000 clones, about 79% seen once. This TCR derives from a human donor who received a COVID-19 vaccine. The gene calls are TRBV6-4 and TRBJ1-1, with TRBD1 as a possible D gene (6 bases). The source material was CD4+ T cells from PBMCs cultured with HCoV-OC43 spike peptides, sampled before COVID-19 vaccination. Subset specified: HCoV-OC43 spike overlapping peptide pool stimulation. The CDR3 region is CASNRPGTKEMNTEAFF. CDR3 DNA sequence: TGTGCCAGCAACCGACCCGGGACAAAAGAAATGAACACTGAAGCTTTCTTT.